This T cell receptor beta chain was captured in a study of T cell changes during pregnancy in multiple sclerosis. Germline-derived CDR1 and CDR2 are LGHNA and YSLEER. V lost 0 bases and J lost 8, with 8 bases in between. This CDR3 spans 13 amino acids. The table came from immunoSEQ multiplex PCR; TCRdb's copy has only in-frame clones and leaves some out. The table shows roughly 46,000 clones, with 90% to 95% occurring only once. The chain joins TRBV4-3 to TRBJ2-4, with a tentative D call TRBD1 (7 bases). The sequence was obtained from a female donor with multiple sclerosis, enrolled in a pregnancy study. Here the sequenced sample was CD8+ T cells from peripheral blood mononuclear cells, taken in the first trimester of pregnancy. The CDR3 loop is CASSQDRGDIQYF. The CDR3 DNA is TGCGCCAGCAGCCAAGACAGGGGGGACATTCAGTACTTC.